This TCR beta chain was retrieved from a study of OX40 agonist ivuxolimab in advanced cancers. Using immunoSEQ multiplex PCR, the repertoire was profiled, and TCRdb retains in-frame clones only, with some absent. The sample includes over 45,000 clones, over 90% of them seen just once. Study-wide findings and caveats: On average, CD8+ T cells had more expanded clones than CD4+. Clonal expansion in partial responders at 0.1-3.0 mg/kg ranked among the lowest.

As for this clone: Its matching antigen is unknown.

The CDR3 totals 15 residues. The V and J ends lost 3 bases and 0 bases respectively, with 9 bases between them. Germline CDR1 is SGHAT and CDR2 is FQNNGV. This sequence was found in an adult with an advanced solid tumor such as melanoma, head and neck, liver or kidney cancer. The source was CD4+ or CD8+ T cells sorted from blood, collected in a trial of the OX40 agonist ivuxolimab. This rearrangement joins TRBV11-2 to TRBJ2-1; D is uncertain. CDR3 sequence reads: CASSLDLSSYNEQFF. Here the CDR3 DNA reads TGTGCCAGCAGCTTGGATCTGAGCTCCTACAATGAGCAGTTCTTC. The whole variable domain, remainder taken from reference TRBV11-2 and TRBJ2-1, is EAGVAQSPRYKIIEKRQSVAFWCNPISGHATLYWYQQILGQGPKLLIQFQNNGVVDDSQLPKDRFSAERLKGVDSTLKIQPAKLEDSAVYLCASSLDLSSYNEQFFGPGTRLTVL.